Shown below are 29 T cell receptor beta chains from a single sample sequenced in a study of CD4 and CD8 cells across lung adenocarcinoma regions. MiXCR, applied by TCRdb to the PCR reads, yields one record per CDR3 protein. The table includes approximately 14,000 distinct CDR3 sequences, around 45% detected once. Specimen: CD4+ T cells from the center of a lung tumor. Source of these receptors: a male donor with lung adenocarcinoma. The CD4 and CD8 labels of this study may be unreliable.

This clonotype appeared many times. The chain joins TRBV7-3 to TRBJ2-6, with D maybe TRBD2 (6 bases). The CDR3 spans 15 residues. Trimming took off 2 bases at V and 1 base at J, with 6 bases between the two ends. Germline CDR1 is SGHTA and CDR2 is FQGTGA. The CDR3 region has the DNA TGTGCCAGCAGCTTACGGGAGTCTGGGGCCAACGTCCTGACTTTC. As protein: CASSLRESGANVLTF. Variable domain in full (rest from reference TRBV7-3 and TRBJ2-6): GAGVSQTPSNKVTEKGKYVELRCDPISGHTALYWYRQSLGQGPEFLIYFQGTGAADDSGLPNDRFFAVRPEGSVSTLKIQRTERGDSAVYLCASSLRESGANVLTFGAGSRLTVL.

As regards this clonotype: Since no conserved phenylalanine or tryptophan closes the CDR3, a read error is the likely cause. V and J are TRBV7-2 and TRBJ2-3; D is uncertain. With 4 bases removed from V and 5 bases from J, the gap between germline ends came to 13 bases. The CDR3 is made up of 14 amino acids. Germline V lookup: CDR1 SGHTA, CDR2 FQGNSA. The CDR3 sequence is CASSSGLVVDTQYS. The CDR3 bases are TGTGCCAGCAGCTCAGGTCTAGTTGTAGATACGCAGTATTCT.

The CDR3 loop is CASSQGWIAITDTQYF. In DNA, the CDR3 is TGCGCCAGCAGCCAAGGGTGGATAGCGATCACAGATACGCAGTATTTT. The chain employs TRBV4-1 and TRBJ2-3, with TRBD2 as a possible D gene (5 bases). This CDR3 is built from 16 residues. V was clipped by 1 base and J by 2 bases, with 13 bases between them. The V gene's germline CDR1 is MGHRA and CDR2 YSYEKL.

The chain employs TRBV27 and TRBJ2-1; TRBD2 is a possible D gene (7 bases). Judging by the DNA end, TRBJ2-7 fits better; the J call may be wrong. The CDR3 covers 15 residues. CDR1 and CDR2 from the germline V gene are MNHEY and SMNVEV (reference sequence). The CDR3 nucleotides read TGTGCCAGCGGGGGGGCATTTCAATACACCTATGCGCAGTACTTC. The encoded protein is CASGGAFQYTYAQYF.

A word on this clonotype: At one of its ends the junction is not consistent with the germline gene, which may arise from a read error. This sequence joins TRBV6-1 and TRBJ2-5; 11 nucleotides align to TRBD1. Germline CDR1 reads MNHNS; CDR2 reads SASEGT. This CDR3 is built from 18 residues. The CDR3 region has the DNA TGTGCCAGCAGTGGAGCGGGGACAGGGGGTTGTGACAAAAAGACTCAGTACTTC. Its translation: CASSGAGTGGCDKKTQYF.

This clonotype was seen repeatedly, ten times or more. This chain links TRBV15 with TRBJ2-1; 10 bases align to TRBD1. TRBJ2-7 explains the end of the DNA better; the J call may be wrong. The CDR3 runs to 14 residues. The germline CDR1 and CDR2 sequences are LNHNV and YYDKDF (reference sequence). As DNA, the CDR3 is TGTGCCACCAGCAGAGGGACAGGGGGAAACGAGCAGTACTTC. It is translated as CATSRGTGGNEQYF.

This clonotype is labeled medium-sized (0.01 to 0.1%). The CDR3 is CASTQGQTETQYF. The CDR3 DNA reads TGTGCCAGCACCCAGGGACAGACGGAGACCCAGTACTTC. The chain recombines TRBV6-5 with TRBJ2-5, with TRBD1 matching 7 bases. CDR1 is MNHEY, CDR2 SVGAGI, per germline. The CDR3 runs 13 residues. The junction had 7 bases not matched to a gene; V was cut back by 7 bases and J by 5 bases.

In this sample, this clonotype turned up a few times. This chain connects TRBV10-2 to TRBJ2-5; D assignment may be TRBD1 or TRBD2 (5 bases each). The end of the DNA aligns better with TRBJ2-7, so the J call may be wrong. This CDR3 is 13 amino acids long. The V gene's germline CDR1 is WSHSY and CDR2 SAAADI. The CDR3 bases are TGCGCCAGCATAAGCATGGGGGCCTACGAGCAGTACTTC. It yields the protein CASISMGAYEQYF.

The chain combines TRBV10-2 with TRBJ2-1; D gene unclear. The end of the DNA is better explained by TRBJ2-7, so the J call may be wrong. Germline CDR1 reads WSHSY; CDR2 reads SAAADI. The CDR3 has 11 amino acids. In DNA form, the CDR3 reads TGCGCCAGCAGTGAGTGGGGCGAGCAGTACTTC. Encoded protein: CASSEWGEQYF.

This clonotype showed up just a few times. The V call is TRBV5-4, the J call TRBJ2-5; 8 nucleotides match TRBD2. Trimming cost V 0 bases and J 6 bases; bases outside gene matches: 10. This CDR3 spans 16 amino acids. The germline gives CDR1 SGHNT, CDR2 YYREEE (reference sequence). The CDR3 region is CASSLGWSGSVKTQYF. The CDR3 coding sequence is TGTGCCAGCAGCTTGGGCTGGAGCGGGAGTGTTAAGACCCAGTACTTC.

The rearrangement joins TRBV6-1 to TRBJ2-5, with D maybe TRBD1 (5 bases). Trimming pared 4 bases from V and 0 bases from J, leaving 9 bases between. Germline CDR1 is MNHNS and CDR2 is SASEGT. The CDR3 covers 14 residues. The CDR3 DNA is TGTGCCAGCAGTGTGTGGGGCTACCAAGAGACCCAGTACTTC. It encodes CASSVWGYQETQYF.

Many counts were recorded for this clonotype. The chain is built from TRBV4-1 and TRBJ2-5, with 8 bases aligning to TRBD1. Losses at the gene ends were 4 bases for V and 4 bases for J; bases not matched to a gene: 5. Looked up from germline, CDR1 is MGHRA and CDR2 is YSYEKL. The CDR3 sequence is 14 residues long. This CDR3 reads CASSRQGSSETQYF. In DNA form, the CDR3 reads TGCGCCAGCAGCCGACAGGGGTCATCAGAGACCCAGTACTTC.

This clonotype has just one count. This sequence joins TRBV7-2 and TRBJ1-5; 7 positions agree with TRBD1. J lost 2 bases, V lost 5 bases, and 6 bases had no gene match. The CDR3 sequence is 15 residues long. CDR1 SGHTA and CDR2 FQGNSA come from the germline V gene. This CDR3 reads CASSPFTGGNQPQHF. The CDR3 coding sequence is TGTGCCAGCAGCCCGTTTACAGGGGGCAATCAGCCCCAGCATTTT.

The V call is TRBV11-3, the J call TRBJ2-3, with 11 positions matching TRBD1. CDR3 length: 16 amino acids. Germline V gene sequence: CDR1 SGHNT, CDR2 YENEEA. Losses at the gene ends were 5 bases for V and 2 bases for J; bases not matched to a gene: 6. The CDR3 DNA follows: TGTGCCAGCAGCACCGGACAGGGGGCGAACACAGATACGCAGTATTTT. Amino acid sequence: CASSTGQGANTDTQYF.

This chain joins TRBV24-1 and TRBJ2-3, with D possibly being TRBD1 (5 bases). The germline CDR1 and CDR2 sequences are KGHDR and SFDVKD. V dropped 7 bases and J dropped 4 bases, with 14 bases sitting between them. This CDR3 is 14 amino acids long. The CDR3: CATSPTAWADTQYF. In DNA, the CDR3 is TGTGCCACCAGCCCGACAGCCTGGGCAGATACGCAGTATTTT.

The J gene is TRBJ2-1, the V gene TRBV6-5; D uncertain. This CDR3 is 15 amino acids long. The germline V gene encodes CDR1 MNHEY and CDR2 SVGAGI. V was shortened by 2 bases and J by 0 bases, with 8 bases between the two germline ends. The CDR3 coding sequence is TGTGCCAGCAGTTACGACGGTAGCTCCTACAATGAGCAGTTCTTC. Translated, it gives CASSYDGSSYNEQFF.

The chain combines TRBV27 with TRBJ1-5, with D hard to call. The CDR3 runs to 14 residues. Germline assignment: CDR1 MNHEY and CDR2 SMNVEV (reference sequence). Trimming cost V 8 bases and J 3 bases, with 14 bases left between them. CDR3 protein: CASGPVGSNQPQHF. The CDR3 DNA sequence: TGTGCCAGCGGTCCTGTCGGTTCCAATCAGCCCCAGCATTTT.

This sequence joins TRBV6-1 and TRBJ2-1; TRBD2 aligns across 7 bases. Germline V CDR1 and CDR2: MNHNS, SASEGT. This CDR3 has 14 amino acids. Trimming removed 7 bases from V and 8 bases from J; junction bases left unmatched: 11. The CDR3 DNA reads as TGTGCCAGCAACCTTCGCGGGAGTATGGATGAGCAGTTCTTC. Amino acids: CASNLRGSMDEQFF.

V usage is TRBV3-1 and J usage is TRBJ2-5, with no clear D. Germline V gene data show CDR1 as LGHDT and CDR2 as YNNKEL (reference sequence). V gave up 2 bases and J gave up 7 bases, with 8 bases separating them. This CDR3 region has 12 residues. DNA for the CDR3: TGTGCCAGCAGCCAATTTGCAGGGACCCAGTACTTC. This translates into CASSQFAGTQYF.

The chain links TRBV6-1 to TRBJ2-7; 13 nucleotides match TRBD2. The CDR3 is 13 residues long. Trimming took 7 bases from V and 6 from J; bases not matched to a gene: 3. The germline V gene has CDR1 MNHNS and CDR2 SASEGT. CDR3 sequence reads: CASTRTSGSEQYF. The CDR3 DNA sequence: TGTGCCAGCACTCGGACTAGCGGGAGCGAGCAGTACTTC.

Concerning this clonotype: One end of the junction is discordant with germline, which a read error may explain. The chain couples TRBV6-5 to TRBJ2-3; TRBD2 is a possible D gene (7 bases). The CDR3 covers 15 residues. CDR1 is MNHEY and CDR2 is SVGAGI in the germline V gene. CDR3 in amino acids: CAGGYGGRVPDTQYF. In DNA, the CDR3 is TGTGCCGGGGGTTACGGGGGGCGTGTCCCAGATACCCAGTATTTC.

There are many counts of this clonotype. This rearrangement joins TRBV7-2 to TRBJ2-1; D gene uncertain. Judging by the DNA end, TRBJ2-7 fits better; the J call may be wrong. CDR3 length: 12 residues. Germline V CDR1 and CDR2: SGHTA, FQGNSA. The CDR3 protein is CASRFPPSVQYF. In nucleotides, the CDR3 is TGTGCCAGCAGATTCCCACCATCAGTGCAGTACTTC.

This chain links TRBV12-3 or TRBV12-4 with TRBJ2-6; no clear D gene. V gave up 6 bases and J gave up 4 bases, with 13 bases separating them. This CDR3 has 15 residues. CDR3 in amino acids: CASSQTAPGANVLTF. The CDR3 DNA reads as TGTGCCAGCAGCCAAACAGCCCCCGGGGCCAACGTCCTGACTTTC.

The chain employs TRBV5-1 and TRBJ2-3; D unclear. The CDR3 spans 14 residues. Trimming took off 7 bases at V and 6 bases at J, with 18 bases between the two ends. Per the germline V gene, CDR1 is SGHRS and CDR2 is YFSETQ. CDR3 residues: CASGQDPGADTQYF. The CDR3 coding sequence is TGCGCCAGCGGCCAGGACCCCGGAGCGGATACGCAGTATTTT.

Here the CDR3 reads CSVQGARFGEQYF. Here the CDR3 DNA reads TGCAGCGTCCAGGGGGCGCGATTTGGCGAGCAGTACTTC. The V and J genes are TRBV29-1 and TRBJ2-5; 8 nucleotides agree with TRBD1. The last part of the DNA fits TRBJ2-7 better; the J call may be wrong. There are 13 residues in the CDR3. CDR1 and CDR2 (germline): SQVTM, ANQGSEA.

This clonotype was recorded many times. V and J are TRBV6-1 and TRBJ1-2, with D perhaps matching TRBD1 (5 bases). Deletions cut 9 bases from V and 5 bases from J, with 22 bases between. Germline V gives CDR1 MNHNS, CDR2 SASEGT. CDR3 size: 15 residues. The CDR3 DNA reads TGTGCCAGTGAACGTGAGATCAGGGTCCAATATGGCTACACCTTC. This codes for CASEREIRVQYGYTF.

The table lists this clonotype with many counts. This chain links TRBV11-3 with TRBJ2-1; 8 positions agree with TRBD2. The assigned J gene may be wrong: the sequence end matches TRBJ2-7 better. The CDR3 runs to 14 residues. CDR1 and CDR2 (germline): SGHNT, YENEEA. The CDR3 DNA sequence: TGTGCCAGCAGCCCCGGGAGGGCTCCATACGAGCAGTACTTC. Its translation is CASSPGRAPYEQYF.

This clonotype was seen a few times. The CDR3 bases are TGCGCCAGCAGCCCTGGACAGGGTGTGAGGAATTCACCCCTCCACTTT. It yields the protein CASSPGQGVRNSPLHF. The chain is built from TRBV5-1 and TRBJ1-6; 8 bases fit TRBD1. The CDR3 extends over 16 amino acids. V was clipped by 4 bases and J by 7 bases; unmatched bases: 10. Germline V gives CDR1 SGHRS, CDR2 YFSETQ.

Many counts were recorded for this clonotype. The CDR3 coding sequence is TGTGCCAGCACCGAACTAGGAAGGGGTAGGTCCTACAATGAGCAGTTCTTC. Translating gives CASTELGRGRSYNEQFF. This chain uses TRBV27 with TRBJ2-1, with D possibly being TRBD1 or TRBD2 (5 bases each). Germline CDR1 and CDR2: MNHEY and SMNVEV (reference sequence). Trimming took off 7 bases at V and 1 base at J, with 20 bases between the two ends. The CDR3 covers 17 residues.